This T cell receptor beta chain was captured by sequencing in a study of shared clonotypes between healthy human individuals (dated by TCRdb to about 2020). Turning to the overall study: The cohort included three men and a couple of women between 18 and 49 years of age. Leukapheresis yielded between about 0.94 and 10 billion PBMCs per donor. Libraries were prepared and TCR repertoires were sequenced by different laboratories using diverse techniques, in order to increase sequencing depth and limit assay-specific biases. To estimate repertoire size and how much clonotype sharing occurs between individuals, the study deeply sequenced the blood TCR repertoires of five healthy adults. For each donor, three plates each were used for CD4 naive and CD4 memory, two plates were used for CD8 naive, and one plate was used for CD8 memory. What the research found in general, with its limitations: Sampling was restricted to blood, and TCR repertoires in tissues likely differ from the TCR repertoires found in blood. Clonotypes shared by all four sorted-subset donors showed higher generation probabilities than non-shared clonotypes. About 4.5% of naive CD4, more than 3% of naive CD8, approximately 2.2% of memory CD4, and 0.35% to 0.4% of memory CD8 clonotypes were shared across several donors. The small number of donors limited the genetic and exposure-history diversity represented. Estimated clonotype richness was generally larger for naive than for memory subsets. Incomplete sequencing was indicated by rarefaction of sorted-subset datasets, despite the large sequencing depth. Based on pairwise subsampling, the degree of clonotype sharing among donors was expected to be affected by sequencing depth.

CDR1 and CDR2 (MGHRA, YSYEKL) derive from the germline V gene. The CDR3 sequence holds 20 residues, the cysteine and phenylalanine included. The only DNA kept is the CDR3, 60 bases in frame from the first base. V trim: 0 bases; J trim: 1 base; unmatched bases: 10. Healthy HIV-negative adults with no recently reported acute infections or vaccinations were included as donors. Every donor was a Caucasian adult living in Nashville, Tennessee, USA. CD4+ T cells were enriched by magnetic negative selection; naive cells were then positively selected on CD45RA, and the negative fraction formed the memory subset. Blood was collected by leukapheresis, and PBMCs were isolated by Ficoll-Histopaque density gradient centrifugation and then cryopreserved in liquid nitrogen vapor phase. Analytical flow cytometry was used to check the purity and quantity of every magnetically sorted T cell population. From each sorted fraction, genomic DNA was isolated and quantified by UV absorbance on a Nanodrop 2000c.

TCR CDR3 regions were amplified from genomic DNA by multiplex PCR using the deep immunoSEQ assay. Extracted genomic DNA from each cell subset was distributed evenly across all wells of several immunoSEQ 96-well plates, and each plate was treated as a replicate. For sorted subsets, 200 to 250 ng of genomic DNA, equivalent to 30,000 or so T cell genomes, went into each replicate PCR. The purified libraries were quantified using a Qubit 3.0 fluorometer, sized with a Bioanalyzer 2100, and then quantified again using the KAPA Library Quantification kit. Every immunoSEQ 96-well plate was sequenced on a separate single-read 150-cycle Illumina NextSeq 550 flow cell. As for the authors' bioinformatics: The immunoSEQ output contained only junctional sequences without quality scores, so filtering could not match that applied to full-length reads. Sequences were annotated with PyIR, a Python wrapper for IgBLAST v1.9, and V/J genes and CDR3 were assigned using IMGT germline references. Reads with weak V/J assignments (E-value above 1e-6), missing CDR3, stop codons, out-of-frame junctions, or ambiguous translated residues were removed. V3J clonotypes were defined by identical inferred V gene, J gene, and CDR3 amino acid sequence. Percentage overlap between repertoires was calculated by dividing the number of shared unique clonotypes by the size of the smaller repertoire. Richness of each repertoire was evaluated using RTK rarefaction, the Chao1 estimator, and Recon v2.1 estimates of unobserved clonotypes. Generation probabilities for all TCRbeta clonotypes obtained by the gDNA method from several donors were computed using OLGA. Not all clones reach the TCRdb copy of this immuneACCESS table, which keeps in-frame sequences only. Checked studies attribute under half of the gap to unresolved V genes and leave the rest unexplained. The V and J calls and clone size come from that table; D and trimming were worked out from the DNA. The sample yields roughly 2.5 million clones; roughly 92% were counted once. The ten largest make up 0.13% to 0.15% of the sample.

A note on this clone: It lacks a known antigen. No clone much larger than this one lies a single base away; base qualities are absent.

The sequence links TRBV4-1 to TRBJ2-6, with TRBD1 identical over 9 junction bases. The origin of this receptor is a man younger than 30 in good health. Sequencing used naive CD4+ T cells sorted from blood. Taken with the paper, the label for cell subset or site translates to: CD45RA+ positively selected. The CDR3 amino acid sequence is: CASSQDLAGTGTSGANVLTF. The nucleotides read TGCGCCAGCAGCCAAGATCTTGCCGGGACAGGGACTTCTGGGGCCAACGTCCTGACTTTC.